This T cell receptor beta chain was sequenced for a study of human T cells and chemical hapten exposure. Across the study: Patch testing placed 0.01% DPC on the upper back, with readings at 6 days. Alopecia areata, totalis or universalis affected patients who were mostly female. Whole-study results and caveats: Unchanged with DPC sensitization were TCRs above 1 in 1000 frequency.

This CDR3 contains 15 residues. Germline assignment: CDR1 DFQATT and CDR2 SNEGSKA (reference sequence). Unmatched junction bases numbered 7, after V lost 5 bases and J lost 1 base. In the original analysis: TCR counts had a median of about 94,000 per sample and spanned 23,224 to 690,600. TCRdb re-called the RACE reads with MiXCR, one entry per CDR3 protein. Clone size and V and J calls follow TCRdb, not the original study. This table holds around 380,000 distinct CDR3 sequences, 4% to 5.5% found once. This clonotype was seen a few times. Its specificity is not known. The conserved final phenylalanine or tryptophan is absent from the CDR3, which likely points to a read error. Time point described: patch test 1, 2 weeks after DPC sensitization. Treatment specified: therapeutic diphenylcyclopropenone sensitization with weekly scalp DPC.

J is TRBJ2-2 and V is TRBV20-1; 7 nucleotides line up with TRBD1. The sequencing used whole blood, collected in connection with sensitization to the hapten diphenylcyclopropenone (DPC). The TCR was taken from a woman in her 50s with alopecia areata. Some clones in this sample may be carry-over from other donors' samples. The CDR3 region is CSASRTGGNTGELFL. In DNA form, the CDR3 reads TGCAGTGCTTCGCGGACAGGAGGGAACACCGGGGAGCTGTTTCTT.